A selection of T cell receptor beta chains follows, all from one sample in a study of cytomegalovirus exposure and HLA in healthy donors. The protocol was immunoSEQ multiplex PCR, while the TCRdb copy is restricted to in-frame clones and leaves out a portion. This table holds about 73,000 clones, roughly 90% found once. Sequencing used PBMCs. These receptors were obtained from a woman aged 18-30 years in good health and CMV-seropositive. CDR3s include the opening cysteine and the closing phenylalanine or tryptophan. D genes are given only for firm matches. The size of a clone is reported for some rows only, either as once, few or many, or as a class for expanded clones.

TRBV2	TRBD1	-	TRBJ2-7	CASSRDREYEQYF	TGTGCCAGCAGTAGGGACAGGGAATACGAGCAGTACTTC
TRBV6-4	TRBD2	-	TRBJ2-1	CASSDPGLGSHEQFF	TGTGCCAGCAGTGACCCGGGACTAGGATCACATGAGCAGTTCTTC
TRBV19	-	-	TRBJ1-5	CASKTQGRNQPQHF	TGTGCCAGTAAAACACAGGGCCGCAATCAGCCCCAGCATTTT
TRBV29-1	-	-	TRBJ2-7	CSVVTSIYEQYF	TGCAGCGTTGTTACTAGCATCTACGAGCAGTACTTC
TRBV7-2	-	-	TRBJ2-2	CASSTYASGELFF	TGTGCCAGCAGCACCTATGCCTCCGGGGAGCTGTTTTTT
TRBV9	-	-	TRBJ2-7	CASSPTGGTHEQYF	TGTGCCAGCAGCCCCACCGGCGGGACCCACGAGCAGTACTTC
TRBV5-1	TRBD2	-	TRBJ2-3	CASSLASGGGPRSDTQYF	TGCGCCAGCAGCTTGGCTAGCGGGGGAGGCCCACGATCAGATACGCAGTATTTT
TRBV2	-	-	TRBJ2-7	CASGEYEQYF	TGTGCCAGCGGGGAGTACGAGCAGTACTTC
TRBV2	TRBD2	once	TRBJ2-1	CASSIAGGPVNEQFF	TGTGCCAGCAGTATAGCGGGGGGGCCGGTCAATGAGCAGTTCTTC
TRBV9	-	once	TRBJ2-1	CASSPFAGDYNEQFF	TGTGCCAGCAGCCCTTTCGCCGGGGATTACAATGAGCAGTTCTTC
TRBV18	-	-	TRBJ2-1	CASSPDITDYNEQFF	TGTGCCAGCTCACCCGACATTACAGACTACAATGAGCAGTTCTTC
TRBV30	-	-	TRBJ2-3	CASGGADTQYF	TGTGCCTCTGGAGGCGCAGATACGCAGTATTTT
TRBV9	TRBD2	once	TRBJ2-1	CASSRLATSYNEQFF	TGTGCCAGCTCCAGACTAGCGACCTCCTACAATGAGCAGTTCTTC
TRBV28	-	-	TRBJ2-7	CASSGGSSLDTGQYF	TGTGCCAGCAGTGGAGGGTCTTCCCTAGACACGGGGCAGTACTTC
TRBV27	-	-	TRBJ1-5	CASSLQFRANQPQHF	TGTGCCAGCAGTTTACAGTTCAGGGCTAATCAGCCCCAGCATTTT
TRBV2	-	-	TRBJ2-3	CASPGGHSDTQYF	TGTGCCAGTCCGGGGGGCCATTCAGATACGCAGTATTTT
TRBV4-3	-	-	TRBJ2-2	CASSQAYRGGPDTGELFF	TGCGCCAGCAGCCAAGCTTACAGGGGAGGTCCCGACACCGGGGAGCTGTTTTTT
TRBV4-1	-	-	TRBJ1-1	CASSQPSSEAFF	TGCGCCAGCAGCCAGCCGAGCTCTGAAGCTTTCTTT
TRBV19	-	once	TRBJ2-3	CASSIEARVTDTQYF	TGTGCCAGTAGTATTGAAGCACGCGTCACAGATACGCAGTATTTT
TRBV7-2	-	-	TRBJ2-7	CASSWGGSYEQYF	TGTGCCAGCAGCTGGGGCGGCTCCTACGAGCAGTACTTC
TRBV6-1	TRBD2	-	TRBJ2-3	CASNEGRATDTQYF	TGTGCCAGCAACGAGGGGAGGGCGACAGATACGCAGTATTTT
TRBV2	-	-	TRBJ2-1	CASWWGREQFF	TGTGCCAGCTGGTGGGGGAGGGAGCAGTTCTTC
TRBV30	TRBD2	once	TRBJ2-2	CAWAGGGGTGELFF	TGTGCCTGGGCGGGCGGGGGGGGCACCGGGGAGCTGTTTTTT
TRBV13	-	-	TRBJ1-4	CASSQRQTTNEKLFF	TGTGCCAGCAGCCAGAGACAGACAACTAATGAAAAACTGTTTTTT
TRBV9	-	-	TRBJ2-5	CASSVGQSTQETQYF	TGTGCCAGCAGCGTAGGACAGTCTACTCAAGAGACCCAGTACTTC
TRBV4-1	-	-	TRBJ1-3	CASSQGVQGSGNTIYF	TGCGCCAGCAGCCAAGGGGTCCAGGGGTCTGGAAACACCATATATTTT
TRBV2	-	-	TRBJ2-3	CASKRVGWGPTDTQYF	TGTGCCAGCAAGCGGGTCGGCTGGGGTCCCACAGATACGCAGTATTTT
TRBV19	TRBD1	-	TRBJ2-7	CASRNPGQGSYEQYF	TGTGCCAGTAGGAACCCGGGACAGGGCTCCTACGAGCAGTACTTC
TRBV27	-	-	TRBJ2-2	CASSLNRVTPGELFF	TGTGCCAGCAGTTTAAACAGGGTGACCCCCGGGGAGCTGTTTTTT
TRBV7-2	-	-	TRBJ1-5	CASSPGGSNQPQHF	TGTGCCAGCAGCCCCGGGGGTAGCAATCAGCCCCAGCATTTT
TRBV29-1	TRBD1	-	TRBJ1-3	CSVEGQGVGNTIYF	TGCAGCGTTGAAGGGCAGGGGGTAGGAAACACCATATATTTT
TRBV5-4	TRBD1	-	TRBJ2-7	CASSFPGQGYEQYF	TGTGCCAGCAGCTTCCCGGGACAGGGGTACGAGCAGTACTTC
TRBV18	-	-	TRBJ2-2	CASSPLGQYTGELFF	TGTGCCAGCTCACCACTCGGACAGTACACCGGGGAGCTGTTTTTT
TRBV21-1	-	-	TRBJ1-3	CASTRDLITPGNTIYF	TGTGCCAGCACCCGGGACTTAATAACGCCCGGAAACACCATATATTTT
TRBV9	TRBD1	-	TRBJ2-5	CASSGDRGRQETQYF	TGTGCCAGCAGTGGGGACAGGGGGCGCCAAGAGACCCAGTACTTC
TRBV7-9	-	-	TRBJ2-5	CASSPRQDLKETQYF	TGTGCCAGCAGCCCACGACAAGATTTAAAAGAGACCCAGTACTTC
TRBV5-6	-	-	TRBJ2-2	CASSTDRWGGELFF	TGTGCCAGCAGCACAGACAGGTGGGGCGGGGAGCTGTTTTTT
TRBV19	TRBD2	-	TRBJ2-1	CASSIGTSGGSYNEQFF	TGTGCCAGTAGTATAGGGACTAGCGGGGGCTCCTACAATGAGCAGTTCTTC
TRBV13	TRBD2	-	TRBJ2-3	CASSSSGTSGSRYTQYF	TGTGCCAGCAGCTCGTCCGGGACTAGCGGGAGTAGATATACGCAGTATTTT
TRBV2	TRBD2	-	TRBJ2-1	CASSERTRSVQFF	TGTGCCAGCAGTGAGAGGACTAGGTCCGTGCAGTTCTTC
TRBV19	TRBD2	-	TRBJ2-3	CASSIGTGGPVLTDTQYF	TGTGCCAGTAGTATTGGAACGGGGGGGCCAGTTCTCACAGATACGCAGTATTTT
TRBV19	TRBD2	-	TRBJ2-3	CASSIMMSGRSINF	TGTGCCAGTAGTATAATGATGAGCGGGAGGTCAATAAACTTT